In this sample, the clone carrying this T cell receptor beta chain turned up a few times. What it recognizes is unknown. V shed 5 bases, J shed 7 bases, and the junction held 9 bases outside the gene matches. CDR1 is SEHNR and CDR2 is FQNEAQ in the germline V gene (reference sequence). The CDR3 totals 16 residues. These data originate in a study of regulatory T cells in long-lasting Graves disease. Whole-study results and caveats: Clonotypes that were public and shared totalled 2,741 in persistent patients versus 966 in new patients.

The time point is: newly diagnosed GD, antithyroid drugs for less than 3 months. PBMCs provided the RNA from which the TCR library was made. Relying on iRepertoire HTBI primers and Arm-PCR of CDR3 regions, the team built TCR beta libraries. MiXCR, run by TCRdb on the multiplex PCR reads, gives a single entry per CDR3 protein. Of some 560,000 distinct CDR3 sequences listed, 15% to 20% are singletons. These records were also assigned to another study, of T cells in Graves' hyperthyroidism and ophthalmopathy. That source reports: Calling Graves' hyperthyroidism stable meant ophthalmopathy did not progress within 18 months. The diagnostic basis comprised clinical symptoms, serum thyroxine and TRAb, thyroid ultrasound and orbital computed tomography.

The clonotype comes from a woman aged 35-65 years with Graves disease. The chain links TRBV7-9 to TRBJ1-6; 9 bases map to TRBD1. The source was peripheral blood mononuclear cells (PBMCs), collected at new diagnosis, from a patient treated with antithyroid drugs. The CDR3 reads CASSRPGTGINSPLHF. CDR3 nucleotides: TGTGCCAGCAGCCGTCCTGGGACAGGGATCAATTCACCCCTCCACTTT. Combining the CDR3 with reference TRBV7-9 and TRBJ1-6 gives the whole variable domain DTGVSQNPRHKITKRGQNVTFRCDPISEHNRLYWYRQTLGQGPEFLTYFQNEAQLEKSRLLSDRFSAERPKGSFSTLEIQRTEQGDSAMYLCASSRPGTGINSPLHFGNGTRLTVT.